This paragraph reports one T cell receptor beta chain. The CDR3 loop spans 14 amino acids. V dropped 5 bases and J dropped 5; count of bases not matched to a gene: 7. Looked up from germline, CDR1 is KGHSH and CDR2 is LQKENI. The sample is drawn from a study of blood T cell repertoires in COVID-19. On the study more broadly: In each case, the material was cDNA or gDNA derived from T cells, B-cell-depleted T cells, or PBMCs.

The method was immunoSEQ multiplex PCR; TCRdb's version includes in-frame clones alone and lacks a portion of them. This sample has a few hundred thousand clones, with around 87% found just once. The sample consisted of peripheral blood. This TCR was recovered from a woman aged 50 to 60 who had recovered from COVID-19. V gene TRBV18 combines with J gene TRBJ2-5, with 8 bases identical to TRBD2. In DNA, the CDR3 is TGTGCCAGCTCATCGCGGACTAGCCGGGAGACCCAGTACTTC. Its translation is CASSSRTSRETQYF.